The T cell receptor beta chain under discussion was sequenced for a study of molecular identifiers for immune sequencing clone quantification. Study background: Replicate runs used RNA from roughly 20,000 or 100,000 naive CD8 cells, which was split five ways into aliquots, and four of those aliquots were then sequenced.

TCRdb used MiXCR to reprocess the PCR reads, holding one entry per CDR3 protein. The table records approximately 630,000 distinct CDR3 sequences, less than 30% of them present only once. Libraries from naive CD8 cells were generated from approximately 20,000 to 980,000 sorted cells (with 10%, 30% or 50% RNA). The CDR3 covers 14 residues. Germline assignment: CDR1 SEHNR and CDR2 FQNEAQ (reference sequence). Unmatched junction bases numbered 2, after V lost 1 base and J lost 2 bases. This clonotype was found many times. The receptor's source is a human donor in good health. Some libraries in this study had Jurkat cell RNA spiked in. Sequencing input: naive CD8+ T cells from blood, with Jurkat cell RNA spiked in. Noted subset: FACS-sorted CD8+CD4-CCR7+CD45RA+ naive T cells. This chain joins TRBV7-9 and TRBJ2-7, with 7 bases identical to TRBD1. As DNA, the CDR3 is TGTGCCAGCAGCTTAGTCGGGACAGCCTACGAGCAGTACTTC. This sequence encodes CASSLVGTAYEQYF.